Listed below are T cell receptor beta chains from one sample, sequenced in a study of follicular helper T cells after annual influenza vaccination. Clones were sequenced by immunoSEQ multiplex PCR, and TCRdb holds only the in-frame ones, with some missing. This table has some 15,000 clones, approximately 84% appearing once. The material was CXCR5+ CD38- circulating T follicular helper cells from blood, obtained 7 days after influenza vaccination. Every receptor here comes from an adult who received the influenza vaccine. CDR3s include the opening cysteine and the closing phenylalanine or tryptophan. D genes are given only for firm matches. Size values are once, few and many counts, or a class for expanded clones, and some rows have none.

CDR3aa,CDR3nt,v_gene,d_gene,len,abundance,j_gene
CAIRDRGLYEQYF,TGTGCCATCCGGGACAGGGGACTATACGAGCAGTACTTC,TRBV2,TRBD1,13,-,TRBJ2-7
CASSLISGRRQNEQFF,TGTGCCAGCAGTCTGATTAGCGGGAGGCGTCAAAATGAGCAGTTCTTC,TRBV6-6,TRBD2,16,-,TRBJ2-1
CASRRGEGLNSPLHF,TGTGCCAGCAGACGAGGTGAGGGCCTTAATTCACCCCTCCACTTT,TRBV6-1,-,15,-,TRBJ1-6
CASSYGEGTQYF,TGTGCCAGCAGCTACGGAGAAGGTACGCAGTATTTT,TRBV7-9,-,12,-,TRBJ2-3
CASSQTQGREAFF,TGTGCCAGCTCACAGACACAGGGGAGGGAAGCTTTCTTT,TRBV18,TRBD1,13,-,TRBJ1-1
CATKYAGAGVGTGELFF,TGTGCCACTAAGTACGCAGGGGCGGGGGTCGGAACCGGGGAGCTGTTTTTT,TRBV10-3,-,17,few,TRBJ2-2
CASSSGLAGVHEQFF,TGCGCCAGCAGTTCGGGACTAGCGGGGGTGCATGAGCAGTTCTTC,TRBV5-1,TRBD2,15,-,TRBJ2-1
CSIIGGAEKPSYKQYF,TGCAGCATCATCGGTGGGGCGGAAAAACCCTCCTACAAGCAGTACTTC,TRBV29-1,-,16,-,TRBJ2-5
CASSGQPNTEAFF,TGTGCCAGCAGCGGACAGCCTAACACTGAAGCTTTCTTT,TRBV6-1,-,13,-,TRBJ1-1
CASSFGETQYF,TGTGCCAGCAGCTTTGGCGAGACCCAGTACTTC,TRBV7-2,-,11,once,TRBJ2-5
CASSSLWSDTEAFF,TGTGCCAGCAGCTCCCTCTGGAGTGACACTGAAGCTTTCTTT,TRBV7-2,-,14,-,TRBJ1-1
CAWSHRGSNQPQHF,TGTGCCTGGAGTCACAGGGGGAGCAATCAGCCCCAGCATTTT,TRBV30,TRBD1,14,-,TRBJ1-5
CASSPTRGNQPQHF,TGTGCCAGCAGTCCCACAAGGGGGAATCAGCCCCAGCATTTT,TRBV6-6,-,14,-,TRBJ1-5
CASSQKGSGSSYNEQFF,TGTGCCAGCAGCCAAAAGGGCTCCGGGAGCTCCTACAATGAGCAGTTCTTC,TRBV4-2,-,17,-,TRBJ2-1
CATSRAPGGYEQYF,TGTGCCACCAGCAGAGCCCCCGGGGGGTACGAGCAGTACTTC,TRBV15,TRBD2,14,-,TRBJ2-7
CASLAGGSHGEQYF,TGTGCCAGCCTTGCGGGGGGCTCCCACGGCGAGCAGTACTTC,TRBV6-1,TRBD2,14,-,TRBJ2-7
CASSPWGGNTDTQYF,TGTGCCAGCAGCCCTTGGGGGGGCAATACAGATACGCAGTATTTT,TRBV7-2,-,15,-,TRBJ2-3
CASSPWDRVYEQYF,TGTGCCAGCAGTCCCTGGGACAGGGTTTACGAGCAGTACTTC,TRBV28,TRBD1,14,-,TRBJ2-7
CASSEVERLYGYTF,TGTGCCAGCAGTGAAGTGGAGCGACTCTATGGCTACACCTTC,TRBV2,-,14,-,TRBJ1-2
CAIRDDSSNYGYTF,TGTGCCATCAGGGATGACAGCTCAAACTATGGCTACACCTTC,TRBV10-3,-,14,-,TRBJ1-2
CASSPSGANVLTF,TGTGCCAGCAGCCCCTCCGGGGCCAACGTCCTGACTTTC,TRBV11-3,-,13,-,TRBJ2-6
CASRDGARSRGGSPLHF,TGCGCCAGCAGAGACGGAGCCCGGAGCAGGGGTGGTTCACCCCTCCACTTT,TRBV10-2,-,17,-,TRBJ1-6
CASSLIRDNEKLFF,TGTGCCAGCAGCTTAATCAGGGATAATGAAAAACTGTTTTTT,TRBV7-9,-,14,-,TRBJ1-4
CASSFGGQETQYF,TGTGCCAGCAGCTTTGGCGGTCAAGAGACCCAGTACTTC,TRBV5-5,-,13,-,TRBJ2-5
CASSLKGQEQYF,TGTGCCAGCAGTTTGAAGGGGCAAGAGCAGTACTTC,TRBV27,-,12,-,TRBJ2-7
CASSKPSGRAVDNEQFF,TGTGCCAGTAGTAAACCTAGCGGGAGGGCCGTGGACAATGAGCAGTTCTTC,TRBV19,TRBD2,17,-,TRBJ2-1
CASSQAGVFQEQFF,TGTGCCAGCAGCCAAGCGGGAGTCTTTCAGGAGCAGTTCTTC,TRBV5-4,TRBD2,14,-,TRBJ2-1